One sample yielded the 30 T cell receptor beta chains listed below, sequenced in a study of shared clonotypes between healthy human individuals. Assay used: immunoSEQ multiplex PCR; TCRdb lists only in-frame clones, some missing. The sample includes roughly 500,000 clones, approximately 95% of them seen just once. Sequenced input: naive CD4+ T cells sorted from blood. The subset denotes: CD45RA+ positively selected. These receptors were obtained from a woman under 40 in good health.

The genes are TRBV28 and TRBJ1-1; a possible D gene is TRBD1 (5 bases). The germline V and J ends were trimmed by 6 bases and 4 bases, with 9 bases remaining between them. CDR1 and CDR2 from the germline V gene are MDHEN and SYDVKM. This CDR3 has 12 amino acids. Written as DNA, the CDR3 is TGTGCCAGCAGCGAGGGGTTCACTGAAGCTTTCTTT. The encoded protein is CASSEGFTEAFF.

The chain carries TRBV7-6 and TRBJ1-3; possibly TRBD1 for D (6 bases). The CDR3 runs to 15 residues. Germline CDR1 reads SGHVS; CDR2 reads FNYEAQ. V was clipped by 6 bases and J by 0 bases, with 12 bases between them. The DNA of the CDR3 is TGTGCCAGCAGTTACACAGGGAGCTCTGGAAACACCATATATTTT. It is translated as CASSYTGSSGNTIYF.

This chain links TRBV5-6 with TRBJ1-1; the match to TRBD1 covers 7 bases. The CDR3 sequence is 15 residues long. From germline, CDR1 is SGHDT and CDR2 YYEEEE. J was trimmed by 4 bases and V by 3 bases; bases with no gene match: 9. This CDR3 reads CASSSSARDSTEAFF. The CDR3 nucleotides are TGTGCCAGCAGCTCCTCCGCCAGGGACAGCACTGAAGCTTTCTTT.

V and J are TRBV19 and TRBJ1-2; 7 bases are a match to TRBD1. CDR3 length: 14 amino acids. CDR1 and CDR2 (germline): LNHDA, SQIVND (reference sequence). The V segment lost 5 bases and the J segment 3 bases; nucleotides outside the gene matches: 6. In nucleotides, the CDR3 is TGTGCCAGTAGTCAACAGACAGGGCACTATGGCTACACCTTC. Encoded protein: CASSQQTGHYGYTF.

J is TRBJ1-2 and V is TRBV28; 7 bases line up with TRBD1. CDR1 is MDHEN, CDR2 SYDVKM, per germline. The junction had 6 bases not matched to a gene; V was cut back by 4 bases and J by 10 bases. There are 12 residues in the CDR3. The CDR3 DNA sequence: TGTGCCAGCAGTTCGACAGGGCCTGACTACACCTTC. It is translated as CASSSTGPDYTF.

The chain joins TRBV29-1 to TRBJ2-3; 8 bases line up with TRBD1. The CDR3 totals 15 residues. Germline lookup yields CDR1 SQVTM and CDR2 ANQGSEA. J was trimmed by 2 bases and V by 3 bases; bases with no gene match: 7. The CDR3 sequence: CSVEKNRGNTDTQYF. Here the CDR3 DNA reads TGCAGCGTTGAGAAGAACAGGGGGAACACAGATACGCAGTATTTT.

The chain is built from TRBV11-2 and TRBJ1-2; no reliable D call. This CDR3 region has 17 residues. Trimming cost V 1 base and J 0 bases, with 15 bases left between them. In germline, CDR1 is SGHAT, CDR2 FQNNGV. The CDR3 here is CASSLVLGSHPNYGYTF. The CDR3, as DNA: TGTGCCAGCAGCTTAGTTTTAGGCAGCCACCCTAACTATGGCTACACCTTC.

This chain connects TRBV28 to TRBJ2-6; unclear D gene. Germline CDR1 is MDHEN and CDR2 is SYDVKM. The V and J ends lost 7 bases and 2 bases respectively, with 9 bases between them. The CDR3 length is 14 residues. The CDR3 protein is CASNTPPGANVLTF. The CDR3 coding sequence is TGTGCCAGCAACACCCCCCCTGGGGCCAACGTCCTGACTTTC.

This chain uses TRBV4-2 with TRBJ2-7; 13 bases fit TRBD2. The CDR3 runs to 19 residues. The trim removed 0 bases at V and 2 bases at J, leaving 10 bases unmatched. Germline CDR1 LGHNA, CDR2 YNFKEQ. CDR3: CASSQDRGLAGVFPYEQYF. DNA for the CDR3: TGTGCCAGCAGCCAAGACCGCGGACTAGCGGGAGTCTTTCCCTACGAGCAGTACTTC.

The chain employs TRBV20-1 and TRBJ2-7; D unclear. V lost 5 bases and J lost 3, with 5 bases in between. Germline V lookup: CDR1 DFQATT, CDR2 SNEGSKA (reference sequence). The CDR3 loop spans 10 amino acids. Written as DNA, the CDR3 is TGCAGTGCTCAGGACTACGAGCAGTACTTC. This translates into CSAQDYEQYF.

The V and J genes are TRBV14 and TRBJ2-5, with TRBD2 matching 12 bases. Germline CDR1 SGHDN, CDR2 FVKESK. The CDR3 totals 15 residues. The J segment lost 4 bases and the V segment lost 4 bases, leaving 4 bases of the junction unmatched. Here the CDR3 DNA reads TGTGCCAGCAGCCCCAGACTAGCGGGAGTAGAGACCCAGTACTTC. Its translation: CASSPRLAGVETQYF.

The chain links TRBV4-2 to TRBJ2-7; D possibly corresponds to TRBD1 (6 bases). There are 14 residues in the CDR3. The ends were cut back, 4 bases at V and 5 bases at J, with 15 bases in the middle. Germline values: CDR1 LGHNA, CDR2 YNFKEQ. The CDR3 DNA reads TGTGCCAGCAGCCCGAACAGGGATAGGGACGAGCAGTACTTC. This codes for CASSPNRDRDEQYF.

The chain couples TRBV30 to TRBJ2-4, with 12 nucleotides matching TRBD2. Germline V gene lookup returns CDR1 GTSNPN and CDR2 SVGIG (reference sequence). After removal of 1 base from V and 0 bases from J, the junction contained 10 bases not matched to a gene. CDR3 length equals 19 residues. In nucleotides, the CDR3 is TGTGCCTGGAGTGGATATAGGACTAGCGGGAAACTAGCCAAAAACATTCAGTACTTC. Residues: CAWSGYRTSGKLAKNIQYF. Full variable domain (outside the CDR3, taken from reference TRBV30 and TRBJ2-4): SQTIHQWPATLVQPVGSPLSLECTVEGTSNPNLYWYRQAAGRGLQLLFYSVGIGQISSEVPQNLSASRPQDRQFILSSKKLLLSDSGFYLCAWSGYRTSGKLAKNIQYFGAGTRLSVL.

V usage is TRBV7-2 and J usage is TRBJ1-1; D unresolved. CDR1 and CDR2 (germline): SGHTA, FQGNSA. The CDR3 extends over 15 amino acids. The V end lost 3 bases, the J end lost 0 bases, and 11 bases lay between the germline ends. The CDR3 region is CASSFSALVNTEAFF. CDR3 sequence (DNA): TGTGCCAGCAGCTTCAGTGCCCTCGTGAACACTGAAGCTTTCTTT.

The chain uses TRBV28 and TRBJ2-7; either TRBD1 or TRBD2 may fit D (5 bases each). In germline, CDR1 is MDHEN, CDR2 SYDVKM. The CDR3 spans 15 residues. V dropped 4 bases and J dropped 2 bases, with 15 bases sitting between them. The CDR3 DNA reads TGTGCCAGCAGTTCGACCGGGACGGAGACCTACGAGCAGTACTTC. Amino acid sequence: CASSSTGTETYEQYF.

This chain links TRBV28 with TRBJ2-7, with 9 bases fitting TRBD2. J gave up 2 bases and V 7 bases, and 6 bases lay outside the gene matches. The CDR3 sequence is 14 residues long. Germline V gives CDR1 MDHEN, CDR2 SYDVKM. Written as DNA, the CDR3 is TGTGCCAGCAACAAAGCGGGAGGACCCTACGAGCAGTACTTC. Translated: CASNKAGGPYEQYF.

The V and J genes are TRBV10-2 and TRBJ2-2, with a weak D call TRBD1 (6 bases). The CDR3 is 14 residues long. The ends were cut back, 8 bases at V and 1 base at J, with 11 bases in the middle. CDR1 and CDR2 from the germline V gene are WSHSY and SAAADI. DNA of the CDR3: TGCGCCAGCCGACGGACAGTGAACACCGGGGAGCTGTTTTTT. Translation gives CASRRTVNTGELFF.

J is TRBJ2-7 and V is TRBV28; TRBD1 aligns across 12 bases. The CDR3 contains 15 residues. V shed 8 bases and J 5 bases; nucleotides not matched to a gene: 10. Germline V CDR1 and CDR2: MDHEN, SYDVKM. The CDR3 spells CASRSPGTGGDEQYF. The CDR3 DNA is TGTGCCAGCCGTTCCCCCGGGACAGGGGGCGACGAGCAGTACTTC. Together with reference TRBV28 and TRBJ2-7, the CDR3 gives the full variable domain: DVKVTQSSRYLVKRTGEKVFLECVQDMDHENMFWYRQDPGLGLRLIYFSYDVKMKEKGDIPEGYSVSREKKERFSLILESASTNQTSMYLCASRSPGTGGDEQYFGPGTRLTVT.

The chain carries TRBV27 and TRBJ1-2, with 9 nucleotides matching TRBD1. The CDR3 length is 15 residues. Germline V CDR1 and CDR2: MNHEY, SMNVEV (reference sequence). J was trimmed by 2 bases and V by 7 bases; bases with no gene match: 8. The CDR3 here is CASKGTGGGNYGYTF. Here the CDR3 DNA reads TGTGCCAGCAAAGGTACAGGGGGCGGAAACTATGGCTACACCTTC.

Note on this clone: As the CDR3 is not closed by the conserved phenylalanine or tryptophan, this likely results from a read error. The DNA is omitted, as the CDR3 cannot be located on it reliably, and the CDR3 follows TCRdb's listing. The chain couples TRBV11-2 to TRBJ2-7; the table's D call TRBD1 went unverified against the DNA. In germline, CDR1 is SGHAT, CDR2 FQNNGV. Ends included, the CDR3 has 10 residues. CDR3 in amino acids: CASRHVVGAL.

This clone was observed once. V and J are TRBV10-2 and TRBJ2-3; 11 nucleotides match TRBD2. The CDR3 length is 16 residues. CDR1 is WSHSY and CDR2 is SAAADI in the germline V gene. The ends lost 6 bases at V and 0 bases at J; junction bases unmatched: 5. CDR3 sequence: CASSGTSGPSTDTQYF. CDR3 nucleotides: TGCGCCAGCAGCGGGACTAGCGGCCCCAGCACAGATACGCAGTATTTT.

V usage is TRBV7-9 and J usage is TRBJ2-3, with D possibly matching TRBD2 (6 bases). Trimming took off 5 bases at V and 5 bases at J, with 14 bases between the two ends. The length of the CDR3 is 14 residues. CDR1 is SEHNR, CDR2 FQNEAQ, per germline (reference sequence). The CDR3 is CASSPGGKLDTQYF. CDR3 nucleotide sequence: TGTGCCAGCAGCCCCGGCGGGAAGTTAGATACGCAGTATTTT.

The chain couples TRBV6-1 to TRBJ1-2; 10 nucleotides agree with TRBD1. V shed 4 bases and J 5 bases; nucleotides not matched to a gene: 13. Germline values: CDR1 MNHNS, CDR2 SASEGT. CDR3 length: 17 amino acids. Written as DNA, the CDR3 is TGTGCCAGCAGTGGACGGAGACAGGGGGCGAGGGGGTATGGCTACACCTTC. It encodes CASSGRRQGARGYGYTF.

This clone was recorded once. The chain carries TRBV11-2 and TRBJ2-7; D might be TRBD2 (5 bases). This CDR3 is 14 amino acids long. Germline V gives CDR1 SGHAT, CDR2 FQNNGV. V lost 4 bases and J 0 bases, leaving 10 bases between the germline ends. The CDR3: CASSYNGDSYEQYF. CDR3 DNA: TGTGCCAGCAGCTATAACGGGGACTCCTACGAGCAGTACTTC.

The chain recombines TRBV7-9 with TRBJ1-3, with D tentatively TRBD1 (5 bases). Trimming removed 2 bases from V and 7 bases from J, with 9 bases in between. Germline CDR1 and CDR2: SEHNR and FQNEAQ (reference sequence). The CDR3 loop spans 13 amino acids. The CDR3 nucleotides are TGTGCCAGCAGCTTAACGGGGGTTAACACCATATATTTT. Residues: CASSLTGVNTIYF. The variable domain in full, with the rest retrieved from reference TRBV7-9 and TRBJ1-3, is DTGVSQNPRHKITKRGQNVTFRCDPISEHNRLYWYRQTLGQGPEFLTYFQNEAQLEKSRLLSDRFSAERPKGSFSTLEIQRTEQGDSAMYLCASSLTGVNTIYFGEGSWLTVV.

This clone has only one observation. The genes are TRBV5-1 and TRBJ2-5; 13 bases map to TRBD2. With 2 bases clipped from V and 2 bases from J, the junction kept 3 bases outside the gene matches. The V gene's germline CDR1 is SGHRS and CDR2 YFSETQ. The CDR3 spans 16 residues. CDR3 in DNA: TGCGCCAGCAGCTTACCACTAGCGGGAGGGCAAGAGACCCAGTACTTC. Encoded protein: CASSLPLAGGQETQYF.

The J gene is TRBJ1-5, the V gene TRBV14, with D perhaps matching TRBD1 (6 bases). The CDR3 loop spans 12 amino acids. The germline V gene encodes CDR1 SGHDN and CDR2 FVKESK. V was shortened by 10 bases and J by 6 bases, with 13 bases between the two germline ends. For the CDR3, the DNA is TGTGCCACCTGGTCGGGGGCTCAGCCCCAGCATTTT. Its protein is CATWSGAQPQHF.

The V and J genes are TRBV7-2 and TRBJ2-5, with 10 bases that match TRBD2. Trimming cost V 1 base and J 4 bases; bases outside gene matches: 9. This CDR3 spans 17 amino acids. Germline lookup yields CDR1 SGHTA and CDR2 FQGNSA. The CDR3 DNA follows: TGTGCCAGCAGCTTAGGGAGCGGGAGGGCCCCCAGAGAGACCCAGTACTTC. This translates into CASSLGSGRAPRETQYF.

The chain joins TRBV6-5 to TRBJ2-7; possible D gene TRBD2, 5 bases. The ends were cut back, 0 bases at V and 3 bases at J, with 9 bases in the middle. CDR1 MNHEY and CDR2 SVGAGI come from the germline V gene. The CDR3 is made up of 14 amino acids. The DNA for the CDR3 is TGTGCCAGCAGTTACTCGATACGGGACTACGAGCAGTACTTC. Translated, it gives CASSYSIRDYEQYF.

The CDR3 here is CASPLKVGYGYTF. CDR3 in DNA: TGTGCCAGCCCCTTAAAAGTAGGCTATGGCTACACCTTC. This chain joins TRBV2 and TRBJ1-2; no firm D call. CDR3 size: 13 residues. Trimming shortened V by 8 bases and J by 4 bases, and 14 bases separated the two germline ends. Germline lookup yields CDR1 SNHLY and CDR2 FYNNEI.